The 30 T cell receptor beta chains in this list originate from one sample, sequenced in a study of blood T cells in healthy people across ages. Alongside a J-beta primer mix, a sample-barcoded 5' primer served in a second PCR lasting roughly 6 to 12 cycles. TCRdb used MiXCR to reprocess the 5' RACE reads, holding one entry per CDR3 protein. The sample lists some 920,000 distinct CDR3 sequences; roughly half were seen once. The sequencing input was blood. The source is a woman aged 55-69 years in good health.

The V and J genes are TRBV7-2 and TRBJ2-7; 9 nucleotides agree with TRBD1. After removal of 6 bases from V and 2 bases from J, the junction contained 8 bases not matched to a gene. Germline CDR1 SGHTA, CDR2 FQGNSA. This CDR3 contains 15 residues. Here the CDR3 reads CASSYTGTGPYEQYF. In DNA form, the CDR3 reads TGTGCCAGCAGTTATACCGGGACAGGGCCCTACGAGCAGTACTTC.

Note on this clonotype: This may be a read error: a much more frequent sequence differs by one nucleotide. The chain employs TRBV7-8 and TRBJ2-6, with 8 bases aligning to TRBD2. Germline V gene lookup returns CDR1 SGHVS and CDR2 FQNEAQ. The junction had 13 bases not matched to a gene; V was cut back by 5 bases and J by 1 base. This CDR3 comprises 19 residues. The CDR3 nucleotides are TGTGCCAGCAGCGCTAGATTTGCGGGAGGTTTTTCTGGGGCCAACGTCCTGACTTTC. Translated, it gives CASSARFAGGFSGANVLTF.

The rearrangement links TRBV27 to TRBJ2-3; no clear D gene. Germline lookup yields CDR1 MNHEY and CDR2 SMNVEV (reference sequence). Trimming stripped 6 bases from V and 1 base from J, with 8 bases between. The CDR3 runs to 13 residues. CDR3 sequence (DNA): TGTGCCAGCAGCCCCGACGGCACAGATACGCAGTATTTT. Its translation is CASSPDGTDTQYF.

The J gene is TRBJ2-5, the V gene TRBV3-1; D unclear. Germline V gene lookup returns CDR1 LGHDT and CDR2 YNNKEL (reference sequence). V was shortened by 2 bases and J by 2 bases, with 15 bases between the two germline ends. This CDR3 comprises 16 residues. The CDR3 sequence is CASSQQAGAAQETQYF. CDR3 coding DNA: TGTGCCAGCAGCCAACAAGCTGGAGCAGCGCAAGAGACCCAGTACTTC.

This chain connects TRBV15 to TRBJ1-6; D not resolved. CDR1 and CDR2 from the germline V gene are LNHNV and YYDKDF (reference sequence). V was pared by 0 bases and J by 10 bases, with 10 bases between. This CDR3 contains 14 residues. For the CDR3, the DNA is TGTGCCACCAGCAGAGATGCGGGGAACTCACCCCTCCACTTT. Translation gives CATSRDAGNSPLHF.

The rearrangement uses TRBV20-1 and TRBJ2-1; 11 bases fit TRBD2. V lost 4 bases, J lost 6 bases, and 5 bases stayed unmatched. Germline CDR1 is DFQATT and CDR2 is SNEGSKA (reference sequence). The CDR3 runs to 14 residues. For the CDR3, the DNA is TGCAGTGCTACGGGTAGCGGGAGGGGCAATGAGCAGTTCTTC. It encodes CSATGSGRGNEQFF.

V and J are TRBV7-2 and TRBJ2-4; TRBD2 matches at 12 bases. This CDR3 has 17 residues. Per germline, CDR1 SGHTA and CDR2 FQGNSA. Trimming at V came to 5 bases and at J to 0 bases, leaving 5 bases not matched to a gene. The DNA for the CDR3 is TGTGCCAGCAGCCTCGGACTAGCGGGACTAGCCAAAAACATTCAGTACTTC. It translates to CASSLGLAGLAKNIQYF.

This clonotype was picked up a small number of times. This chain uses TRBV12-3 or TRBV12-4 with TRBJ1-5; no firm D call. Trimming removed 8 bases at V and 0 bases at J, with 14 bases between. The CDR3 totals 15 residues. The CDR3 region has the DNA TGTGCCAGCGGGGAGGCGTACTATAGCAATCAGCCCCAGCATTTT. Its protein product is CASGEAYYSNQPQHF.

The rearrangement uses TRBV30 and TRBJ1-6, with 8 bases identical to TRBD1. Germline V CDR1 and CDR2: GTSNPN, SVGIG (reference sequence). This CDR3 has 15 residues. V trimming: 0 bases; J trimming: 9 bases; junction bases outside the gene matches: 7. This chain's CDR3 is CAWSVLGQGISPLHF. For the CDR3, the DNA is TGTGCCTGGAGTGTTCTCGGACAGGGCATTTCACCCCTCCACTTT.

V usage is TRBV7-9 and J usage is TRBJ2-3; TRBD2 matches 9 bases. Trimming removed 5 bases from V and 0 bases from J; junction bases left unmatched: 6. Germline V CDR1 and CDR2: SEHNR, FQNEAQ (reference sequence). The CDR3 is 16 amino acids. The CDR3 reads CASSPSGLASTDTQYF. The CDR3 region has the DNA TGTGCCAGCAGCCCCTCAGGACTAGCGAGCACAGATACGCAGTATTTT.

The V call is TRBV6-5, the J call TRBJ2-3; 11 bases line up with TRBD1. Germline V CDR1 and CDR2: MNHEY, SVGAGI. This CDR3 has 15 amino acids. The V gene end was trimmed by 8 bases and the J gene end by 4 bases; junction bases not matched to a gene: 8. The CDR3 nucleotides read TGTGCCAGCCGGGAGGACAGGGGGCTATCAGATACGCAGTATTTT. Its protein is CASREDRGLSDTQYF.

Of note for this clonotype: A read error may account for a junction end that differs from germline. V usage is TRBV4-2 and J usage is TRBJ2-7; TRBD1 might be the D (6 bases). The J call is in doubt because the DNA end fits TRBJ2-5 better. The CDR3 is 14 amino acids. Germline V gene lookup returns CDR1 LGHNA and CDR2 YNFKEQ. The CDR3 sequence: CASSQKGGQGTQYF. For the CDR3, the DNA is TGTGCCAGCAGCCAAAAAGGGGGACAAGGGACCCAGTACTTC.

This clonotype occurred a few times. V is TRBV12-3 or TRBV12-4 and J is TRBJ2-6; 7 bases map to TRBD2. The V segment lost 2 bases and the J segment 1 base; nucleotides outside the gene matches: 5. The CDR3 extends over 17 amino acids. The CDR3 region is CASSLFSGGSGANVLTF. DNA for the CDR3: TGTGCCAGCAGTTTATTTTCCGGGGGGTCTGGGGCCAACGTCCTGACTTTC.

This clonotype has more than one count but fewer than ten. The rearrangement uses TRBV2 and TRBJ2-7; D gene uncertain. The CDR3 is 11 amino acids. V was pared by 5 bases and J by 10 bases, with 12 bases between. CDR1 SNHLY and CDR2 FYNNEI come from the germline V gene. The CDR3 sequence: CASSFDLTQYF. The CDR3 nucleotides are TGTGCCAGCAGTTTTGACCTCACCCAGTACTTC.

Concerning this clonotype itself: The junction and the germline gene differ at one end; a read error may be behind it. The V call is TRBV10-3, the J call TRBJ1-1, with D uncertain. Germline CDR1 is ENHRY and CDR2 is SYGVKD. The CDR3 is made up of 13 amino acids. Written as DNA, the CDR3 is TGTGCCATCAATTTCCAGCTTAACACGGAAGCTTTCTTT. This encodes CAINFQLNTEAFF.

The rearrangement links TRBV9 to TRBJ2-3; TRBD1 matches at 7 bases. Germline CDR1 SGDLS, CDR2 YYNGEE. Trimming took 3 bases from V and 1 from J; bases not matched to a gene: 8. The CDR3 runs 16 residues. The CDR3 sequence is CASSEGRGGRTDTQYF. The DNA for the CDR3 is TGTGCCAGCAGCGAGGGCCGAGGGGGCCGCACAGATACGCAGTATTTT. The full variable domain, its missing parts supplied by reference TRBV9 and TRBJ2-3, is DSGVTQTPKHLITATGQRVTLRCSPRSGDLSVYWYQQSLDQGLQFLIQYYNGEERAKGNILERFSAQQFPDLHSELNLSSLELGDSALYFCASSEGRGGRTDTQYFGPGTRLTVL.

This clonotype was counted a few times. The rearrangement uses TRBV6-5 and TRBJ1-5; D is unclear. CDR1 and CDR2 from the germline V gene are MNHEY and SVGAGI. CDR3 size: 15 residues. Trimming pared 2 bases from V and 7 bases from J, leaving 15 bases between. The CDR3 sequence: CASSYGPYVDQPQHF. The CDR3 coding sequence is TGTGCCAGCAGTTACGGTCCTTATGTGGACCAGCCCCAGCATTTT.

The chain recombines TRBV7-2 with TRBJ2-3; no clear D gene. Per germline, CDR1 SGHTA and CDR2 FQGNSA. The CDR3 consists of 14 residues. Trimming removed 5 bases from V and 4 bases from J, with 13 bases in between. The CDR3 DNA reads TGTGCCAGCAGCCCATTTCGACGCCCAGATACGCAGTATTTT. It codes for CASSPFRRPDTQYF. Using reference TRBV7-2 and TRBJ2-3 for the parts outside the CDR3, the full variable domain is GAGVSQSPSNKVTEKGKDVELRCDPISGHTALYWYRQSLGQGLEFLIYFQGNSAPDKSGLPSDRFSAERTGGSVSTLTIQRTQQEDSAVYLCASSPFRRPDTQYFGPGTRLTVL.

This chain connects TRBV25-1 to TRBJ2-5; 7 bases are shared with TRBD1. Germline values: CDR1 MGHDK, CDR2 SYGVNS. V shed 2 bases, J shed 5 bases, and the junction held 11 bases outside the gene matches. The CDR3 has 16 amino acids. CDR3 in DNA: TGTGCCAGCAGTGAAGCCCCAATAAGGGGGCTTGAGACCCAGTACTTC. Its translation is CASSEAPIRGLETQYF. The full variable domain, completed using reference TRBV25-1 and TRBJ2-5, is EADIYQTPRYLVIGTGKKITLECSQTMGHDKMYWYQQDPGMELHLIHYSYGVNSTEKGDLSSESTVSRIRTEHFPLTLESARPSHTSQYLCASSEAPIRGLETQYFGPGTRLLVL.

In its sample, this clonotype was seen many times. The chain joins TRBV4-2 to TRBJ2-1; 13 bases map to TRBD2. Germline lookup yields CDR1 LGHNA and CDR2 YNFKEQ. V lost 5 bases, J lost 8 bases, and 12 bases stayed unmatched. The CDR3 totals 17 residues. The CDR3 DNA follows: TGTGCCAGCAGCTCGGCGGGACGGACTAGCGGGAGTCATGAGCAGTTCTTC. This sequence encodes CASSSAGRTSGSHEQFF.

The V and J genes are TRBV29-1 and TRBJ2-7, with 7 bases that match TRBD2. V was clipped by 4 bases and J by 5 bases; unmatched bases: 2. The CDR3 covers 11 residues. The germline V gene encodes CDR1 SQVTM and CDR2 ANQGSEA. The CDR3 is CSVGLANEQYF. The CDR3 region has the DNA TGCAGCGTTGGACTAGCAAACGAGCAGTACTTC.

There are a few counts of this clonotype. In DNA form, the CDR3 reads TGTGCCAGCAGTTACGTCGGGGCCAGCCGGGAAGCTTTCTTT. This sequence encodes CASSYVGASREAFF. The chain employs TRBV6-2 or TRBV6-3 and TRBJ1-1; the D gene is possibly TRBD1 (5 bases). The germline CDR1 and CDR2 sequences are MNHEY and SVGEGT. The CDR3 totals 14 residues. V lost 2 bases and J 8 bases, leaving 15 bases between the germline ends.

The chain recombines TRBV5-5 with TRBJ2-6; D is undetermined. The V gene's germline CDR1 is SGHKS and CDR2 YYEKEE (reference sequence). The CDR3 has 13 amino acids. Trimming took off 5 bases at V and 4 bases at J, with 7 bases between the two ends. Here the CDR3 reads CASRKMGANVLTF. CDR3 DNA sequence: TGTGCCAGCAGAAAAATGGGGGCCAACGTCCTGACTTTC.

This clonotype was picked up a small number of times. The V and J genes are TRBV29-1 and TRBJ1-2; weak D call: TRBD1 (5 bases). From germline, CDR1 is SQVTM and CDR2 ANQGSEA. The CDR3 is 13 amino acids. V was pared by 4 bases and J by 4 bases, with 13 bases between. The CDR3 DNA follows: TGCAGCGTTGCGGCCAGGGCGGGCTATGGCTACACCTTC. Protein sequence: CSVAARAGYGYTF.

This CDR3 is CASSPPGRKSEQFF. For the CDR3, the DNA is TGTGCCAGCAGCCCCCCCGGGCGTAAGAGCGAGCAGTTCTTC. This chain links TRBV11-1 with TRBJ2-7; no clear D. The J call is in doubt because the DNA end fits TRBJ2-1 better. CDR3 length: 14 amino acids. Looked up from germline, CDR1 is SGHAT and CDR2 is FQDESV (reference sequence).

The V gene is TRBV7-3, the J gene TRBJ2-6; D is uncertain. Germline-derived CDR1 and CDR2 are SGHTA and FQGTGA. With 5 bases removed from V and 4 bases from J, the gap between germline ends came to 9 bases. The CDR3 totals 14 residues. In nucleotides, the CDR3 is TGTGCCAGCAGCGATATACCCGGGGCCAACGTCCTGACTTTC. This encodes CASSDIPGANVLTF. The full variable domain, in which reference TRBV7-3 and TRBJ2-6 provide the parts outside the CDR3, is GAGVSQTPSNKVTEKGKYVELRCDPISGHTALYWYRQSLGQGPEFLIYFQGTGAADDSGLPNDRFFAVRPEGSVSTLKIQRTERGDSAVYLCASSDIPGANVLTFGAGSRLTVL.

This rearrangement joins TRBV18 to TRBJ2-3, with D uncertain. The V end was cut by 0 bases, the J end by 0 bases, with 7 bases between. Germline V gene sequence: CDR1 KGHSH, CDR2 LQKENI. The CDR3 extends over 15 amino acids. The CDR3 DNA reads as TGTGCCAGCTCACCACCGGCACCTAGCACAGATACGCAGTATTTT. This translates into CASSPPAPSTDTQYF.

Only a few counts were recorded for this clonotype. The chain combines TRBV4-3 with TRBJ2-7; tentative D call: TRBD2 (6 bases). The germline V and J ends were trimmed by 1 base and 4 bases, with 8 bases remaining between them. Per the germline V gene, CDR1 is LGHNA and CDR2 is YSLEER. The CDR3 runs 13 residues. The CDR3 loop reads CASSQGREYEQYF. CDR3 nucleotides: TGCGCCAGCAGCCAAGGGAGGGAGTACGAGCAGTACTTC.

This clonotype was counted only a few times. This CDR3 reads CASSYGGLGNYGYTF. CDR3 bases: TGTGCCAGCAGTTATGGGGGGTTGGGAAACTATGGCTACACCTTC. V gene TRBV28 combines with J gene TRBJ1-2; D possibly corresponds to TRBD1 (5 bases). V lost 4 bases and J 2 bases, leaving 14 bases between the germline ends. The CDR3 totals 15 residues. The germline CDR1 and CDR2 sequences are MDHEN and SYDVKM.

The gene calls are TRBV24-1 and TRBJ1-2, with 9 bases aligning to TRBD1. The germline CDR1 and CDR2 sequences are KGHDR and SFDVKD. Unmatched junction bases numbered 5, after V lost 4 bases and J lost 3 bases. CDR3 size: 15 residues. The CDR3 loop is CATSEPDRGDYGYTF. The CDR3 region has the DNA TGTGCCACCAGTGAACCGGACAGGGGTGACTATGGCTACACCTTC.